The entry below gives a single TCR beta chain sequence along with its context. This clone was observed a handful of times. The target of this receptor is not known. The input lacks base qualities; no much larger clone sits a single base away. Libraries came from the immunoSEQ multiplex PCR assay. This is the immuneACCESS table as TCRdb keeps it, with only in-frame sequences that have V and J called. A part of the clones is gone; compared with another copy, unresolved V genes explain less than half, and the rest is unexplained. Counted in this sample were some 130,000 clones; 85% to 90% of them appeared once. The ten largest account for approximately 12% of the sample. V and J are truncated by 10 bases and 2 bases respectively, leaving an intervening sequence of 12 bases. CDR1 MNHEY and CDR2 SVGAGI were looked up in the germline V gene. Taken from cysteine to phenylalanine, the CDR3 has 12 residues. This entry keeps only the CDR3 DNA: 36 bases, framed from base 1.

The data derive from a study of PD-1 blockade in mismatch repair-deficient tumors (dated by TCRdb to 2016 to 2017). In the study overall: The trial enrolled some 90 consecutive patients with about twelve mismatch repair-deficient cancer types between late 2013 and September 2016, all previously treated and progressing. Deep sequencing of TCR CDR3 regions was used to track tumor-associated T cell clones in peripheral blood of patients responding to PD-1 blockade.

Mismatch repair deficiency in every enrolled patient was established by polymerase chain reaction or immunohistochemistry. A few patients who responded to pembrolizumab therapy underwent TCR sequencing. The phase II trial prospectively tested pembrolizumab PD-1 blockade in advanced mismatch repair-deficient cancers regardless of tissue of origin. Peripheral blood T cell samples were serially collected before and at multiple times after PD-1 blockade was started. Blood sampling time points were reported as weeks after the first dose of pembrolizumab. Overall study outcomes, separate from this receptor: Clones residing in the tumor, which were often undetectable in blood before treatment, expanded quickly after pembrolizumab and then contracted, generally before radiologic responses.

The chain was built from TRBV6-5 and TRBJ2-7; the D gene identity is not certain. The source material was peripheral blood, sampled 72 weeks after starting pembrolizumab. The TCR was taken from an adult with mismatch repair-deficient cancer. The sequence in DNA is TGTGCCACTTACGGATCGCCCTACGAGCAGTACTTC. Translation gives CATYGSPYEQYF.